This section outlines one T cell receptor (beta chain) sequence together with its context. Its antigen is unknown. Vbeta (60) and Jbeta (13) primers were used in the PCR. Assay used: immunoSEQ multiplex PCR; TCRdb lists only in-frame clones, some missing. The data show under 200,000 clones, 84% seen once. Germline V gene lookup returns CDR1 MDHEN and CDR2 SYDVKM. V was clipped by 4 bases and J by 9 bases; unmatched bases: 19. This CDR3 contains 17 residues. The data stem from a study of cytomegalovirus exposure and HLA in healthy donors. Study-wide background: Across a few hundred genotyped donors, around 82% landed in the Caucasian-associated ancestry cluster. General study results and limits: As immune exposure information, only CMV serostatus was available.

The sample consisted of PBMCs. V usage is TRBV28 and J usage is TRBJ2-5; 8 positions match TRBD2. This TCR was sampled from a man aged 18-30 years in good health and CMV-seronegative. CDR3: CASSYPGASGFSGAQYF. The CDR3 DNA reads as TGTGCCAGCAGTTACCCTGGGGCTAGCGGGTTCAGTGGGGCCCAGTACTTC.